This section outlines one TCR beta chain sequence together with its context. The antigen remains unidentified. The patients' disease, urothelial carcinoma, was locally advanced or metastatic. TCRdb's copy holds only in-frame clones and misses some; the assay was immunoSEQ multiplex PCR. This sample has 80,000 to 100,000 clones, with 82% found just once. This sample was taken from a study of PD-L1 blockade in urothelial cancer. The J segment lost 4 bases and the V segment lost 7 bases, leaving 8 bases of the junction unmatched. The CDR3 loop spans 15 amino acids. Germline CDR1 MNHEY, CDR2 SVGAGI. Findings of the study overall: Durable-benefit cases showed more tumor-associated blood clone expansion at 3 weeks.

Specimen: PBMCs, collected around atezolizumab (anti-PD-L1) treatment. This chain connects TRBV6-5 to TRBJ2-5; 11 bases fit TRBD1. This receptor was identified in a man between 70 and 80 years old with urothelial cancer. The CDR3 spells CASNGGQGARETQYF. The CDR3 nucleotides are TGTGCCAGCAACGGCGGACAGGGGGCAAGAGAGACCCAGTACTTC.